A selection of T cell receptor beta chains follows, all from one sample in a study of CD8 T cells in Susac syndrome. TCRdb reanalysed the immunoSEQ multiplex PCR reads using MiXCR and keeps one entry per CDR3 protein. The sample lists around 99,000 distinct CDR3 sequences; roughly 97% were seen once. The sequenced sample was CD4+ T cells from PBMCs. Source of these receptors: a human donor in good health. Both conserved end residues are part of each CDR3. The D gene is left open where the match is weak. The listing skips clone size in some rows; elsewhere it reads once, few, many or a size class.

- | TRBJ2-1 | - | TRBV20-1 | TGCAGTGCTCCAAGGGGGAGTCTTTGGGACAATGAGCAGTTCTTC | CSAPRGSLWDNEQFF
TRBD1 | TRBJ1-4 | - | TRBV7-9 | TGTGCCAGCAGCAGGCCGGGACAGGGAAATGAAAAACTGTTTTTT | CASSRPGQGNEKLFF
- | TRBJ2-7 | - | TRBV5-4 | TGTGCCAGCAGCTTGGGACATCCCTACGAGCAGTACTTC | CASSLGHPYEQYF
TRBD1 | TRBJ2-4 | - | TRBV28 | TGTGCCAGCAGAAGGGACAGGGTAGTAGTACGGACGGAAAACATTCAGTACTTC | CASRRDRVVVRTENIQYF
- | TRBJ1-4 | - | TRBV28 | TGTGCCAGCAGGCCTCTGGACAGTGCAACTAATGAAAAACTGTTTTTT | CASRPLDSATNEKLFF
- | TRBJ2-4 | - | TRBV3-1 | TGTGCCAGCAGCCAATCGGGCCCGCTCTTGAGAGGAAACATTCAGTACTTC | CASSQSGPLLRGNIQYF
TRBD2 | TRBJ2-7 | - | TRBV18 | TGTGCCAGCTCCCCCCCGGGACTAGCGGGAGCTCACGAGCAGTACTTC | CASSPPGLAGAHEQYF
- | TRBJ2-2 | - | TRBV3-1 | TGTGCCAGCAGAAGAAGCGGTACGAGGAGCGGGGAGCTGTTTTTT | CASRRSGTRSGELFF
- | TRBJ2-7 | - | TRBV2 | TGTGCCAGCAGTGAATTGGACCCTTGGGGCGTTACCTACGAGCAGTACTTC | CASSELDPWGVTYEQYF
- | TRBJ2-3 | few | TRBV18 | TGTGCCAGCTCACCTAGGACTGGAAGCACAGATACGCAGTATTTT | CASSPRTGSTDTQYF
- | TRBJ2-2 | - | TRBV3-1 | TGTGCCAGCAGCCCAGTGGGCCCGAACACCGGGGAGCTGTTTTTT | CASSPVGPNTGELFF
- | TRBJ2-7 | - | TRBV9 | TGTGCCAGCAGCGTAGGTATGGTAGAGGGGGCCTACGAGCAGTACTTC | CASSVGMVEGAYEQYF
TRBD2 | TRBJ2-1 | - | TRBV18 | TGTGCCAGCTCACCTCAGCGGGAGTTGTCCTACAATGAGCAGTTCTTC | CASSPQRELSYNEQFF
TRBD2 | TRBJ2-6 | - | TRBV5-1 | TGCGCCAGCAGCCCTTTAGCGGGAGCGGCTGGGGCCAACGTCCTGACTTTC | CASSPLAGAAGANVLTF
- | TRBJ2-3 | once | TRBV5-1 | TGCGCCAGCAGCTTGGACTCGGGGACAGATACGCAGTATTTT | CASSLDSGTDTQYF
- | TRBJ1-4 | - | TRBV20-1 | TGCAGTGCTAGAGATCGAAGGGGCAGTAATGAAAAACTGTTTTTT | CSARDRRGSNEKLFF
- | TRBJ1-1 | - | TRBV18 | TGTGCCAGCTCACCACCGGGGAACACTGAAGCTTTCTTT | CASSPPGNTEAFF
TRBD1 | TRBJ2-1 | - | TRBV28 | TGTGCCAGCAGTTTATCCACAGGGGGGTACAATGAGCAGTTCTTC | CASSLSTGGYNEQFF
TRBD1 | TRBJ2-5 | - | TRBV5-4 | TGTGCCAGCAGGGACAGGGAAGATCAAGAGACCCAGTACTTC | CASRDREDQETQYF